Sequencing of this T cell receptor beta chain was carried out in a study of human T cells and chemical hapten exposure. Overall study: There were weekly diphenylcyclopropenone doses to the scalp for patients throughout the roughly 25-week study.

The germline V gene has CDR1 SQVTM and CDR2 ANQGSEA. The CDR3 runs to 14 residues. V lost 3 bases, J lost 7 bases, and 7 bases stayed unmatched. Each CDR3 protein is one row after TCRdb ran MiXCR on the RACE reads. The top ten clones hold 2.5% to 3% of a sample with some 360,000 distinct CDR3 sequences, 5.1% of them seen once. In this sample, this clonotype turned up many times. The time point denotes: pre-sensitization, week 0. As to treatment: therapeutic diphenylcyclopropenone sensitization with weekly scalp DPC. Sequencing used whole blood, obtained in connection with sensitization to the hapten diphenylcyclopropenone (DPC). The receptor was derived from a woman aged 45 to 65 with alopecia areata. Some clones in this sample may be carry-over from other donors' samples. The gene calls are TRBV29-1 and TRBJ2-1; TRBD2 matches at 9 bases. The CDR3 sequence: CSVEGGRALNEQFF. CDR3 coding DNA: TGCAGCGTTGAGGGCGGGAGGGCCCTTAATGAGCAGTTCTTC.